The following is a TCR beta chain sequence with its context. Profiled with immunoSEQ multiplex PCR; TCRdb holds only in-frame clones, not every one. The sample gives tens of thousands of clones, approximately 90% of which show up once; more than 15% is in the top ten. This entry is derived from a study of OX40 agonist ivuxolimab in advanced cancers. The sequence came from an adult with an advanced solid tumor such as melanoma, head and neck, liver or kidney cancer. The starting material was CD4+ or CD8+ T cells sorted from blood, obtained in a trial of the OX40 agonist ivuxolimab.

The CDR3 DNA reads TGTGCCAGCAGCAGCCCGGGGGTGGACGAGCAGTACTTC. Protein product: CASSSPGVDEQYF. The chain combines TRBV7-8 with TRBJ2-7, with TRBD2 as a possible D gene (6 bases). Germline V gene lookup returns CDR1 SGHVS and CDR2 FQNEAQ. V lost 5 bases, J lost 5 bases, and 13 bases lay in between. This CDR3 comprises 13 residues.